This is a list of T cell receptor beta chains from one sample in a study of shared clonotypes between healthy human individuals. The protocol was immunoSEQ multiplex PCR, while the TCRdb copy is restricted to in-frame clones and leaves out a portion. The repertoire has around 610,000 clones, approximately 96% of them found once; the top ten carry less than 0.13%. Sequenced sample: naive CD8+ T cells sorted from blood. These receptors were taken from a woman in her thirties in good health. Each CDR3 is given with its conserved first and last residue. The D gene is left open where the match is weak. The size entry is marked missing in some rows and otherwise reads once, few, many or a size class.

TRBV28	-	-	TRBJ2-7	CASSFSNNPSQGGFSYEQYF	TGTGCCAGCAGTTTCTCTAACAACCCTTCTCAGGGGGGTTTCTCCTACGAGCAGTACTTC
TRBV28	-	-	TRBJ2-2	CASTLTGELFF	TGTGCCAGCACCCTCACCGGGGAGCTGTTTTTT
TRBV6-1	-	-	TRBJ1-1	CASRVPGENTEAFF	TGTGCCAGCAGGGTCCCCGGGGAGAACACTGAAGCTTTCTTT
TRBV7-9	TRBD2	-	TRBJ2-7	CASSRTSYEQYF	TGTGCCAGCAGCAGGACTAGCTACGAGCAGTACTTC
TRBV6-1	TRBD1	-	TRBJ2-7	CASSGRGQGEQYF	TGTGCCAGCAGCGGCAGGGGGCAGGGCGAGCAGTACTTC
TRBV11-2	-	-	TRBJ2-1	CASSVSYNEQFF	TGTGCCAGCAGCGTGTCCTACAATGAGCAGTTCTTC
TRBV27	TRBD1	-	TRBJ1-1	CASRDDRGGNTEAFF	TGTGCCAGCAGAGATGACAGGGGAGGCAACACTGAAGCTTTCTTT
TRBV7-6	-	once	TRBJ2-7	CASSFFGRKGEQYF	TGTGCCAGCAGCTTCTTCGGAAGAAAGGGAGAGCAGTACTTC
TRBV28	TRBD1	-	TRBJ1-2	CASSFRTGDSYYGYTF	TGTGCCAGCAGTTTCCGGACAGGGGATTCTTACTATGGCTACACCTTC
TRBV6-5	TRBD1	-	TRBJ2-7	CASSPIGTGNEQYF	TGTGCCAGCAGTCCGATCGGGACAGGGAACGAGCAGTACTTC
TRBV27	-	-	TRBJ2-7	CASSLSLLDTGEQYF	TGTGCCAGCAGTTTATCCCTCCTAGATACGGGCGAGCAGTACTTC
TRBV7-2	-	-	TRBJ2-7	CASSPLATRQGPQYF	TGTGCCAGCAGCCCCCTCGCAACTCGCCAAGGGCCGCAGTACTTC
TRBV30	-	-	TRBJ2-7	CAWSAGRPNEQYF	TGTGCCTGGAGCGCGGGGCGCCCCAACGAGCAGTACTTC
TRBV5-8	TRBD2	-	TRBJ2-3	CASSLGGLAVADTQYF	TGTGCCAGCAGCTTGGGGGGACTAGCGGTAGCAGATACGCAGTATTTT
TRBV25-1	TRBD2	-	TRBJ2-7	CASSTSGVPYEQYF	TGTGCCAGCAGCACTAGCGGAGTCCCCTACGAGCAGTACTTC
TRBV11-2	-	-	TRBJ2-1	CASSLDRAGLRMDEQFF	TGTGCCAGCAGCTTAGATAGGGCGGGCCTGCGGATGGATGAGCAGTTCTTC
TRBV11-2	-	-	TRBJ1-2	CASSLGPYGYTF	TGTGCCAGCAGCTTAGGCCCCTATGGCTACACCTTC
TRBV5-4	-	-	TRBJ1-2	CASSLAANYGYTF	TGTGCCAGCAGCTTGGCAGCCAACTATGGCTACACCTTC
TRBV27	TRBD1	-	TRBJ1-1	CASSSDRGRTEAFF	TGTGCCAGCAGTTCTGACAGGGGGCGGACTGAAGCTTTCTTT
TRBV5-8	TRBD2	-	TRBJ2-1	CASILAGVHNEQFF	TGTGCCAGCATTCTAGCGGGAGTACACAATGAGCAGTTCTTC
TRBV5-4	TRBD1	-	TRBJ1-2	CASSLDDRDHGYTF	TGTGCCAGCAGCTTGGATGACAGGGATCATGGCTACACCTTC
TRBV27	TRBD2	once	TRBJ2-1	CASSAGTSGTHNEQFF	TGTGCCAGCAGTGCCGGGACTAGCGGGACCCACAATGAGCAGTTCTTC
TRBV4-2	-	-	TRBJ2-7	CASSPDYGLEQYF	TGTGCCAGCAGCCCGGACTACGGGCTCGAGCAGTACTTC
TRBV5-8	-	-	TRBJ1-5	CASSLVLGDWDNQPQHF	TGTGCCAGCAGCTTGGTATTGGGGGATTGGGACAATCAGCCCCAGCATTTT
TRBV7-9	-	-	TRBJ2-6	CASSLGGHSSGANVLTF	TGTGCCAGCAGCTTAGGGGGACATAGCTCTGGGGCCAACGTCCTGACTTTC
TRBV5-6	-	-	TRBJ2-5	CASTLVGGGETQYF	TGTGCCAGCACCCTGGTAGGGGGAGGGGAGACCCAGTACTTC
TRBV28	TRBD2	-	TRBJ2-2	CASSSPGTRVLRGTGELFF	TGTGCCAGCAGTTCCCCCGGGACTAGGGTTCTTCGTGGCACCGGGGAGCTGTTTTTT
TRBV19	-	-	TRBJ2-3	CASLDRSADTQYF	TGTGCCAGCCTAGACAGGTCCGCAGATACGCAGTATTTT
TRBV6-1	-	-	TRBJ1-2	CASSEKPPSHPNYGYTF	TGTGCCAGCAGTGAAAAACCCCCTTCCCACCCCAACTATGGCTACACCTTC
TRBV21-1	-	once	TRBJ2-2	CASSKGSGSWGQVQRSMNTGELFF	TGTGCCAGCAGCAAAGGGAGTGGGAGTTGGGGTCAGGTTCAGCGCAGTATGAACACCGGGGAGCTGTTTTTT
TRBV9	-	-	TRBJ2-1	CASSEGSYNEQFF	TGTGCCAGCAGCGAGGGGTCCTACAATGAGCAGTTCTTC
TRBV9	-	-	TRBJ1-1	CASSPFVSNTEAFF	TGTGCCAGCAGCCCTTTCGTCTCGAACACTGAAGCTTTCTTT
TRBV19	TRBD2	-	TRBJ2-7	CASSISGGGYEQYF	TGTGCCAGTAGTATCTCGGGAGGTGGTTACGAGCAGTACTTC
TRBV10-3	-	-	TRBJ2-1	CAGGAVSNEQFF	TGTGCCGGGGGGGCAGTCTCTAATGAGCAGTTCTTC
TRBV28	-	-	TRBJ2-7	CASRKRDTSSYEQYF	TGTGCCAGCAGAAAACGGGACACAAGCTCCTACGAGCAGTACTTC
TRBV10-1	-	-	TRBJ2-7	CASSEPGKSYEQYF	TGCGCCAGCAGTGAGCCAGGGAAATCCTACGAGCAGTACTTC
TRBV28	-	few	TRBJ1-2	CASSPRANYGYTF	TGTGCCAGCAGTCCCCGGGCTAACTATGGCTACACCTTC
TRBV5-4	-	-	TRBJ2-7	CASSLDGRSYEQYF	TGTGCCAGCAGCTTGGATGGCAGGAGCTACGAGCAGTACTTC
TRBV28	TRBD1	-	TRBJ2-1	CASSPTHSGTGDPREQFF	TGTGCCAGCAGTCCTACGCATTCGGGGACAGGGGATCCGCGTGAGCAGTTCTTC
TRBV5-4	TRBD1	once	TRBJ1-4	CASSSGQAGSTNEKLFF	TGTGCCAGCAGCTCCGGACAGGCGGGTTCAACTAATGAAAAACTGTTTTTT
TRBV10-1	-	-	TRBJ1-4	CAIREEKLFF	TGCGCCATAAGGGAAGAAAAACTGTTTTTT
TRBV10-1	TRBD1	-	TRBJ2-7	CASSTGTGNNEQYF	TGCGCCAGCAGCACCGGGACAGGGAATAACGAGCAGTACTTC
TRBV5-4	TRBD1	-	TRBJ2-7	CASRAGQGEHEQYF	TGTGCCAGCAGGGCGGGACAGGGGGAGCACGAGCAGTACTTC
TRBV14	TRBD2	-	TRBJ2-7	CASSQRGTSGPKQYF	TGTGCCAGCAGCCAGAGGGGGACTAGCGGCCCTAAGCAGTACTTC
TRBV2	TRBD1	-	TRBJ1-4	CASRFRTGYNEKLFF	TGTGCCAGCAGGTTCAGGACAGGGTATAATGAAAAACTGTTTTTT
TRBV5-5	TRBD2	-	TRBJ2-7	CASSLAPGTSGTTGYEQYF	TGTGCCAGCAGCTTGGCTCCAGGGACTAGCGGGACGACGGGCTACGAGCAGTACTTC
TRBV4-1	TRBD2	-	TRBJ2-5	CASSQDTTSGSRKTQYF	TGCGCCAGCAGCCAAGATACAACTAGCGGGAGTAGAAAGACCCAGTACTTC
TRBV28	TRBD2	-	TRBJ2-7	CASSLPTSGRTYEQYF	TGTGCCAGCAGTCTCCCCACTAGCGGGAGAACCTACGAGCAGTACTTC
TRBV25-1	-	-	TRBJ2-1	CASSGGIRFADEQFF	TGTGCCAGCAGTGGGGGGATTAGGTTTGCCGATGAGCAGTTCTTC
TRBV6-5	-	-	TRBJ1-2	CASTPGRDGYTF	TGTGCCAGCACGCCAGGGCGAGATGGCTACACCTTC
TRBV5-6	-	-	TRBJ1-5	CASSYYRGNQPQHF	TGTGCCAGCAGCTACTATAGGGGCAATCAGCCCCAGCATTTT
TRBV2	-	-	TRBJ2-2	CATIGPGEELFF	TGTGCCACCATCGGTCCAGGGGAGGAGCTGTTTTTT